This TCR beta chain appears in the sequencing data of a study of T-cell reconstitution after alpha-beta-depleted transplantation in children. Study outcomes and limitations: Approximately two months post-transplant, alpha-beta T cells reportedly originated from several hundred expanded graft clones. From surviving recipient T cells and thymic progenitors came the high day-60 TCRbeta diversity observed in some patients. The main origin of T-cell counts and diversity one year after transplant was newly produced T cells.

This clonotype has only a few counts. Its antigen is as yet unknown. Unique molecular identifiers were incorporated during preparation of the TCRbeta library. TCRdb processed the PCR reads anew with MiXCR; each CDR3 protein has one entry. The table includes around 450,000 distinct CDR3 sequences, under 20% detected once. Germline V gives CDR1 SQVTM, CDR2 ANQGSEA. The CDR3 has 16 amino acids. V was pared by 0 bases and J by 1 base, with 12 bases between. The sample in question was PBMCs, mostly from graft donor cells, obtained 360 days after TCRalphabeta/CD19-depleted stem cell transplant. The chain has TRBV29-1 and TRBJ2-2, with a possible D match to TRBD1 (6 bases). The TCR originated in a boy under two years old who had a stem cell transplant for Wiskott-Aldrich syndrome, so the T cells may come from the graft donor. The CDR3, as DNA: TGCAGCGTTGAAGATCTGTCCAGGGGGAACACCGGGGAGCTGTTTTTT. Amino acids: CSVEDLSRGNTGELFF.